What follows is one T cell receptor (beta chain) and its context. Its cognate antigen has yet to be identified. Per-base quality was not reported, and no clone a single base away is much larger than it. This sample stems from a study of blood T cells in healthy people across ages (dated by TCRdb to the mid-2010s). With respect to the entire study: In model experiments, template switching captured about one uniquely barcoded TCR beta cDNA molecule for every two T cells. To track age-related changes in TCR beta repertoire diversity, the study relied on deep sequencing normalized with unique cDNA molecular identifiers. The donors were split into four age groups: young (average roughly 15 years), middle-aged (roughly 40), aged (approximately 59) and long-lived (under 90). Donors of different ages were randomly distributed across sequencing lanes to avoid experimental bias. Using the same blood draw, the study looked at two additional independent replicas of 1 million unique cDNA reads for two donors, one aged 18 to 29 and the other aged 80 or older.

Paper-wide results and their limitations: Observed TCR beta diversity per million T cells fell roughly linearly with age, and a significant reduction was already apparent by age around 44. Estimates of total diversity based on one million sequenced T cells were considered lower bounds and underestimates. Conclusive comparison of naive and antigen-experienced compartments was prevented by the profiling of bulk unsorted PBMCs. The percentage of naive T cells measured by flow cytometry correlated strongly with observed TCR beta diversity. Because donor CMV infection status was unknown, age-related changes in expanded clonotypes were potentially confounded. The long-lived group showed more naive CD4+ T cells, fewer expanded clones and increased TCR diversity than the aged group, suggesting age selection.

Receptor amplification or capture employed 5' RACE. The data were produced on an Illumina HiSeq 2500. A second PCR of about 6 to 11 cycles was run with a J-beta primer mix and a sample-barcoded 5' primer. Each TCR beta cDNA molecule received a unique molecular identifier from a template-switch 5' adaptor carrying 12 random nucleotides. Each sample yielded at least 2.5 million CDR3-containing paired-end reads. All of the RNA was converted into first-strand cDNA using the Mint cDNA synthesis kit, with a TRBC-specific oligonucleotide serving as the primer. All cDNA was treated with uracil-DNA glycosylase and then went through a first 18-cycle PCR with the universal primers M1SS and BC2_uni_R. The authors' pipeline ran thus. For normalization, 1 million high-quality reads were randomly selected from each sample, with every read carrying a distinct molecular identifier. Instead of being binned into consensus sequences, reads that shared molecular identifiers were thrown out. MiTCR, set to a Q25 quality threshold and the strictest error-elimination algorithm, was used for CDR3 identification, clonotype clustering and error correction. A nonparametric unseen species model with Euler transformation was used to estimate a lower bound on total TCR beta diversity. Clones were called with MiXCR by TCRdb after fastp trimmed the public reads at Q25, and only in-frame beta chains were retained. Every CDR3 protein is listed once, alongside the most common genes and DNA of its rows. The V and J calls follow TCRdb's processing rather than the paper's. The sample contains about 400,000 distinct CDR3 sequences, 50% to 60% of them found a single time. Under 65% of the sample goes to the ten largest clones.

The donors were 40 or so Caucasian individuals from Russia, aged roughly 6 to 90 years, who were systemically healthy. Each donor gave approximately 9.4 milliliters of peripheral blood, drawn into EDTA-treated Vacutainer tubes. PBMCs were isolated by Ficoll-Paque density-gradient centrifugation, with at least 7 million obtained per sample. Trizol reagent was used to extract total RNA from PBMCs, with at least 5.5 micrograms per sample. The percentages of naive CD45RAhigh/CD27high T cells were determined by flow cytometry on a PBMC aliquot from every donor. At the junction V is shortened by 5 bases and J by 0 bases; bases outside the gene matches: 4. CDR1 is given as SGHKS and CDR2 as YYEKEE, both from the germline V gene (reference sequence). Including cysteine and phenylalanine, the CDR3 has 15 amino acids. Only CDR3 DNA remains: 45 bases, in frame from the first base.

This sequence was found in a man aged 55 to 70 in good health. Input material: blood. The sequence joins TRBV5-5 to TRBJ2-1, with 8 middle bases fitting TRBD1. The CDR3 sequence is CASRTGTGSYNEQFF. DNA sequence: TGTGCCAGCAGAACCGGGACAGGCTCCTACAATGAGCAGTTCTTC.